Below, 9 T cell receptor beta chains from the same sample are listed, as sequenced in a study of Graves' ophthalmopathy and Graves' hyperthyroidism (dated 2018 in TCRdb). Instrument on record: Illumina HiSeq 2000. TCR beta CDR3 regions were amplified from RNA transcripts for repertoire sequencing. The first round was an RT-PCR using HTBI primers with the Qiagen OneStep RT-PCR kit, and this first round was followed by a second-round multiplex PCR, then size selection and purification. The raw public data were reprocessed by TCRdb itself: fastp quality trimming at Q25, MiXCR clonotype calling, in-frame beta chains only. Identical CDR3 proteins give one entry, which carries the most common genes and DNA. The sample table lists approximately 1.2 million distinct CDR3 sequences, 36% of them with a count of one. Around 10% of the sample is held by the ten biggest clonotypes. Source material: peripheral blood or thyroid tissue (not recorded which). These receptors were obtained from an adult man with Graves' hyperthyroidism.

This clonotype occurred many times. The gene calls are TRBV5-1 and TRBJ2-2; 7 bases fit TRBD1. The CDR3 runs 16 residues. CDR1 and CDR2 (germline): SGHRS, YFSETQ. The V gene end was trimmed by 0 bases and the J gene end by 3 bases; junction bases not matched to a gene: 5. CDR3 sequence reads: CASSLDWDRDTGELFF. CDR3 sequence (DNA): TGCGCCAGCAGCTTGGATTGGGACAGAGACACCGGGGAGCTGTTTTTT.

This clonotype has a count of ten or more. V gene TRBV29-1 combines with J gene TRBJ1-1; 11 bases line up with TRBD1. J gave up 2 bases and V 7 bases, and 9 bases lay outside the gene matches. Germline V CDR1 and CDR2: SQVTM, ANQGSEA. The CDR3 contains 15 residues. The CDR3, as DNA: TGCAGCGCCGGACAGGGGGCGCGGGTTAACACTGAAGCTTTCTTT. Translation gives CSAGQGARVNTEAFF.

This clonotype was recorded at least ten times. The V and J genes are TRBV2 and TRBJ2-5, with TRBD2 matching over 13 bases. The CDR3 totals 17 residues. The V segment lost 8 bases and the J segment 3 bases; nucleotides outside the gene matches: 12. Germline V lookup: CDR1 SNHLY, CDR2 FYNNEI. The DNA of the CDR3 is TGTGCCAGCTGGCAGCCAGGACTAGCGGGGGCCAAAGAGACCCAGTACTTC. Translated, it gives CASWQPGLAGAKETQYF.

The V and J genes are TRBV2 and TRBJ2-6; 7 bases line up with TRBD1. Germline CDR1 is SNHLY and CDR2 is FYNNEI. The CDR3 totals 12 residues. Trimming cost V 6 bases and J 9 bases; bases outside gene matches: 2. This CDR3 is CASRGQDNVLTF. The CDR3 DNA is TGTGCCAGCAGAGGACAGGACAACGTCCTGACTTTC.

The sample holds many counts of this clonotype. This chain links TRBV5-1 with TRBJ1-5, with 9 bases identical to TRBD1. Per germline, CDR1 SGHRS and CDR2 YFSETQ. The CDR3 runs 14 residues. J lost 5 bases, V lost 4 bases, and 4 bases had no gene match. CDR3 DNA: TGCGCCAGCAGCACGGGACAGGGTGATCAGCCCCAGCATTTT. Its translation is CASSTGQGDQPQHF.

As regards this clonotype: Being one base from a much bigger clone, this may be a read error. The rearrangement links TRBV7-2 to TRBJ2-5; no definite D call. Between the trimmed V and J ends, which lost 0 bases and 5 bases, there was a span of 13 bases. The CDR3 has 15 amino acids. Germline V lookup: CDR1 SGHTA, CDR2 FQGNSA. This CDR3 reads CASSLAWISEETQYF. The DNA for the CDR3 is TGTGCCAGCAGCTTAGCATGGATCAGTGAGGAGACCCAGTACTTC.

This clonotype was found many times. The genes are TRBV19 and TRBJ2-6; D may be TRBD2 (5 bases). Per the germline V gene, CDR1 is LNHDA and CDR2 is SQIVND (reference sequence). V shed 3 bases and J shed 2 bases, with 5 bases lying between them. This CDR3 contains 14 residues. The CDR3 nucleotides read TGTGCCAGTAGTATCGGGGCTGGGGCCAACGTCCTGACTTTC. It yields the protein CASSIGAGANVLTF.

This clonotype has ten or more counts. V is TRBV29-1 and J is TRBJ2-7, with 12 bases identical to TRBD1. This CDR3 is built from 16 residues. The V gene end was trimmed by 4 bases and the J gene end by 0 bases; junction bases not matched to a gene: 7. Germline CDR1 and CDR2: SQVTM and ANQGSEA. The chain's CDR3 is CSVGGTGGFSSYEQYF. The CDR3 DNA reads TGCAGCGTTGGAGGGACAGGGGGCTTCTCCTCCTACGAGCAGTACTTC.

This clonotype appeared many times. The V call is TRBV12-3 or TRBV12-4, the J call TRBJ1-1; D is uncertain. Trimming took off 6 bases at V and 4 bases at J, with 12 bases between the two ends. The CDR3 extends over 13 amino acids. In DNA, the CDR3 is TGTGCCAGCAGCTTAAAGGGTGGCACTGAAGCTTTCTTT. Its protein is CASSLKGGTEAFF.